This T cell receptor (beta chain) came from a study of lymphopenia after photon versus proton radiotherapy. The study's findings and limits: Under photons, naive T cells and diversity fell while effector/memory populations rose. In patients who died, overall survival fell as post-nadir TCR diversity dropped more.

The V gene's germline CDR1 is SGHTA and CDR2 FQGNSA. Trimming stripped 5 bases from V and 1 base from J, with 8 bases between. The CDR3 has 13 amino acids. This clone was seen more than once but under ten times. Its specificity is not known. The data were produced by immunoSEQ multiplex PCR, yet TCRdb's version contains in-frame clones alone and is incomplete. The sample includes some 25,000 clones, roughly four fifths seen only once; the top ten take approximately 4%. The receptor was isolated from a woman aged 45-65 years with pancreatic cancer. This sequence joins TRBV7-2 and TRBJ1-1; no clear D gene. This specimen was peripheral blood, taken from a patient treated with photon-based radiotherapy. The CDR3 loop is CASSARENTEAFF. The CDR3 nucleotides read TGTGCCAGCAGCGCCCGGGAGAACACTGAAGCTTTCTTT.